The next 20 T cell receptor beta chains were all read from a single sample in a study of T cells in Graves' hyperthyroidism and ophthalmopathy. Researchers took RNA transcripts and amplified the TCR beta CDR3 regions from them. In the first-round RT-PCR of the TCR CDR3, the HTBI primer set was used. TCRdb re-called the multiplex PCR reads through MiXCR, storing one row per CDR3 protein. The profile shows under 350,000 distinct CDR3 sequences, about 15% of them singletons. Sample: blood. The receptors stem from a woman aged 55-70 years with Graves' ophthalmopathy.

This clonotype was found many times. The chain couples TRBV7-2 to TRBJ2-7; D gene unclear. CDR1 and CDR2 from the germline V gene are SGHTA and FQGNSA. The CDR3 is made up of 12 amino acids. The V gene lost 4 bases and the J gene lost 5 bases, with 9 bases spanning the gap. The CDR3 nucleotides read TGTGCCAGCAGCTACACCGGCGACGAGCAGTACTTC. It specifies CASSYTGDEQYF.

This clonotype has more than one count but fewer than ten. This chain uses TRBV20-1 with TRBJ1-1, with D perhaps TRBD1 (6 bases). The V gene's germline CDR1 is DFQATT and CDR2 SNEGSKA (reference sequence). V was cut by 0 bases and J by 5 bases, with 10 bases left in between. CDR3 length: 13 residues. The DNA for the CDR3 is TGCAGTGCTAGAGAGTTAGGGGGTACTGAAGCTTTCTTT. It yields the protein CSARELGGTEAFF.

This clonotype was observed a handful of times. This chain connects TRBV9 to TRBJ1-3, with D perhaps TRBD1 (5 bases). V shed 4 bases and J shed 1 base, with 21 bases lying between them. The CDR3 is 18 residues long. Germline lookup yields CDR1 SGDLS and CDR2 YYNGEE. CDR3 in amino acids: CASSIHPPDRKSGNTIYF. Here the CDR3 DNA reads TGTGCCAGCAGCATCCACCCCCCCGACAGAAAATCTGGAAACACCATATATTTT.

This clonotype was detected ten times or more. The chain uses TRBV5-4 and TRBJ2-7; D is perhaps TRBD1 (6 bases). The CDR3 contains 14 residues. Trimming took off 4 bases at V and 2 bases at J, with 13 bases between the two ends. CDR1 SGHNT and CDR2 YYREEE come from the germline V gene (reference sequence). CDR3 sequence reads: CASSPGRDTYEQYF. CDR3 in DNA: TGTGCCAGCAGCCCCGGCCGGGACACCTACGAGCAGTACTTC.

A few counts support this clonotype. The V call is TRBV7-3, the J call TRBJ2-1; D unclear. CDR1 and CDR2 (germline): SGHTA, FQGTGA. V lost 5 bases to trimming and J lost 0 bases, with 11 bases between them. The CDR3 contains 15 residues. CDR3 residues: CASSLLPSSYNEQFF. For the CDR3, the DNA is TGTGCCAGCAGCCTATTGCCGAGCTCCTACAATGAGCAGTTCTTC. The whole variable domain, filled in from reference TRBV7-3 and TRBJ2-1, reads GAGVSQTPSNKVTEKGKYVELRCDPISGHTALYWYRQSLGQGPEFLIYFQGTGAADDSGLPNDRFFAVRPEGSVSTLKIQRTERGDSAVYLCASSLLPSSYNEQFFGPGTRLTVL.

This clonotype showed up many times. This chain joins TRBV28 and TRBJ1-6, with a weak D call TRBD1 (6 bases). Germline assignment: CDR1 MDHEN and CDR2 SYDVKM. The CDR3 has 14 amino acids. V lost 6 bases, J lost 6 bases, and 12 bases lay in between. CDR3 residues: CASSAPGANSPLHF. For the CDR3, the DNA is TGTGCCAGCAGCGCCCCAGGGGCTAATTCACCCCTCCACTTT.

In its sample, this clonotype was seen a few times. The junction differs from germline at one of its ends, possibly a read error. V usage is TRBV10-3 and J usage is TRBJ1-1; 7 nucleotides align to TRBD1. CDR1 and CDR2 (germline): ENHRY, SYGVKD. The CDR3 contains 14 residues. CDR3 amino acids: CTIRGTAMNTEAFF. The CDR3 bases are TGTACCATCAGGGGGACAGCAATGAACACTGAAGCTTTCTTT.

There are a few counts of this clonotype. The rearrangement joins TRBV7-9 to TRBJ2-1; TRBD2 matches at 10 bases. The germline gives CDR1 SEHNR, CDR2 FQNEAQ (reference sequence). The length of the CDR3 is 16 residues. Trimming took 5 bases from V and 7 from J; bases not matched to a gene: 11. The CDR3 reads CASSLYSGGAQNEQFF. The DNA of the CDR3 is TGTGCCAGCAGCCTTTACAGCGGGGGGGCTCAGAATGAGCAGTTCTTC.

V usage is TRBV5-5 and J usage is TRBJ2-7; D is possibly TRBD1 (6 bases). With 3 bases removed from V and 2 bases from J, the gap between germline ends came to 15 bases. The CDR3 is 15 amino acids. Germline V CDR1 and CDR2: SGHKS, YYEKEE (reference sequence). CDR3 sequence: CASSYPEAGAYEQYF. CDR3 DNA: TGTGCCAGCAGCTACCCAGAGGCAGGGGCCTACGAGCAGTACTTC.

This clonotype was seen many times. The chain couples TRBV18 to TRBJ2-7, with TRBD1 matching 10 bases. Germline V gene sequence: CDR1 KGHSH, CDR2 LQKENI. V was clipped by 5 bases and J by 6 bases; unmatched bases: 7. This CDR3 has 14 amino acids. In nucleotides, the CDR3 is TGTGCCAGCTCAACGGACAGGGGGATAGCCGAGCAGTACTTC. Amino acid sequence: CASSTDRGIAEQYF.

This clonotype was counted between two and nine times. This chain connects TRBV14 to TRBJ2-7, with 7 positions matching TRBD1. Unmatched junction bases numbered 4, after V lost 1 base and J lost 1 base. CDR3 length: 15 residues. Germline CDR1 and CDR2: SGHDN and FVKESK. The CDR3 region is CASSQGAGGSYEQYF. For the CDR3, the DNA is TGTGCCAGCAGCCAAGGGGCAGGGGGATCCTACGAGCAGTACTTC.

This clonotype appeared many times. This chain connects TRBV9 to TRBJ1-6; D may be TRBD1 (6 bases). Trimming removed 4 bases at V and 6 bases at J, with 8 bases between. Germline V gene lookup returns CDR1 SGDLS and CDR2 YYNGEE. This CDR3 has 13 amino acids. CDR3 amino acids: CASSRDTNSPLHF. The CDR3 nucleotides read TGTGCCAGCAGCCGGGACACTAATTCACCCCTCCACTTT. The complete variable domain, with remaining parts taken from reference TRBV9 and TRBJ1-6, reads DSGVTQTPKHLITATGQRVTLRCSPRSGDLSVYWYQQSLDQGLQFLIQYYNGEERAKGNILERFSAQQFPDLHSELNLSSLELGDSALYFCASSRDTNSPLHFGNGTRLTVT.

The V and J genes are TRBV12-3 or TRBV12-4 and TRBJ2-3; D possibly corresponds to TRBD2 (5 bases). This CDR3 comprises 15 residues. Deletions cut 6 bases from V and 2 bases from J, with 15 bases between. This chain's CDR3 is CASSLNPGSTDTQYF. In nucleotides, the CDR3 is TGTGCCAGCAGCTTAAACCCGGGGTCCACAGATACGCAGTATTTT.

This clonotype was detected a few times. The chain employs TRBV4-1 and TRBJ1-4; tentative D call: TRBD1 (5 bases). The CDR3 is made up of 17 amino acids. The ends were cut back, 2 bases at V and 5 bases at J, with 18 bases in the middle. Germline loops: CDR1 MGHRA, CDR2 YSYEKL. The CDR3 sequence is CASSQRGPGTPNEKLFF. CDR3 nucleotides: TGCGCCAGCAGCCAAAGGGGTCCCGGGACCCCGAATGAAAAACTGTTTTTT.

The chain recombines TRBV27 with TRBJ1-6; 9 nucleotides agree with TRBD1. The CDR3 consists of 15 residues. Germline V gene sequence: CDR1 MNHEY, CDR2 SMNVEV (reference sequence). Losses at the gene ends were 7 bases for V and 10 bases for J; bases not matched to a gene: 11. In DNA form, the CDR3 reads TGTGCCAGCAATCTGATGGGACAGGGAGACTCACCCCTCCACTTT. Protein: CASNLMGQGDSPLHF.

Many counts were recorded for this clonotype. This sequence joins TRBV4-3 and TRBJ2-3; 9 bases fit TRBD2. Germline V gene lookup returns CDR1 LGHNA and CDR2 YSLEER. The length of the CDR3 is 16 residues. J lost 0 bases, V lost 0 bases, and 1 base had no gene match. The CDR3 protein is CASSQDLAGSTDTQYF. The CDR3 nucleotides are TGCGCCAGCAGCCAAGATCTAGCGGGGAGCACAGATACGCAGTATTTT.

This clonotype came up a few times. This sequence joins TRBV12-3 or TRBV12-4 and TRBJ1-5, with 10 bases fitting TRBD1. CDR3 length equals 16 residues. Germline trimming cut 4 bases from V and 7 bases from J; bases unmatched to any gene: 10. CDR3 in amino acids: CASSSGDRGKGQPQHF. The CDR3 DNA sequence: TGTGCCAGCAGTTCTGGGGACAGGGGAAAAGGCCAGCCCCAGCATTTT.

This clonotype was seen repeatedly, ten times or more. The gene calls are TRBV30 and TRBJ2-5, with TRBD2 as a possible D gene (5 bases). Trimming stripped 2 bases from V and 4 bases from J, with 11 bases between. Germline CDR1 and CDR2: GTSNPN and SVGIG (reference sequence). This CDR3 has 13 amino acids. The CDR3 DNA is TGTGCCTGGAGTAGCGGCTCAGGAGAGACCCAGTACTTC. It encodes CAWSSGSGETQYF. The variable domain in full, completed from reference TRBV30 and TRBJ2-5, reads SQTIHQWPATLVQPVGSPLSLECTVEGTSNPNLYWYRQAAGRGLQLLFYSVGIGQISSEVPQNLSASRPQDRQFILSSKKLLLSDSGFYLCAWSSGSGETQYFGPGTRLLVL.

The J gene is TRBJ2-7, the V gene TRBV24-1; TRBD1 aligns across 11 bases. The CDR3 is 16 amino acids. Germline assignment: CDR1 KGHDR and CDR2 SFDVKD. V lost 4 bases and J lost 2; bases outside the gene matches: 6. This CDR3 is CATSDKGTGGTYEQYF. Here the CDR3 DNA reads TGTGCCACCAGTGACAAAGGGACAGGGGGAACCTACGAGCAGTACTTC.

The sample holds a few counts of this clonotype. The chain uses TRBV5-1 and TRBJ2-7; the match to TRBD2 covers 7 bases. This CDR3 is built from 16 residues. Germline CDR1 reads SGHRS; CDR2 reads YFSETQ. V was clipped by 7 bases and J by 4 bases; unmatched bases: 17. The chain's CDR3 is CASGGGDMTKSYEQYF. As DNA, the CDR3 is TGCGCCAGCGGCGGGGGAGACATGACAAAATCTTACGAGCAGTACTTC.